This T cell receptor beta chain was recovered during a study of early T cells in non-severe SARS-CoV-2 infection. Across the whole study: With bulk RNA from unsorted whole blood as input, sequencing yielded unpaired chains.

The study, taken as a whole, reports: Using VDJdb, the matching emphasized anti-spike CD8 responses while missing private and CD4 specificities.

The CDR3 length is 13 residues. V was pared by 4 bases and J by 5 bases, with 11 bases between. Germline values: CDR1 GTSNPN, CDR2 SVGIG (reference sequence). Attached unique molecular identifiers marked individual cDNA molecules. Each CDR3 protein is one row after TCRdb ran MiXCR on the 5' RACE reads. The data show 97,000 or so distinct CDR3 sequences, 8% to 13% seen once. To note about this clonotype: Its target is not known.

Sample: whole blood, taken at baseline. The rearrangement uses TRBV30 and TRBJ2-2; possibly TRBD2 for D (6 bases). This sequence was found in an adult who was a healthcare worker with PCR-confirmed SARS-CoV-2 infection or an uninfected control (not recorded which). CDR3 DNA: TGTGCCTGGAATCGGGGGAGTACCGGGGAGCTGTTTTTT. Residues: CAWNRGSTGELFF.